This TCR beta chain is from a study of Ad26.COV2.S vaccination and SARS-CoV-2 variants. The CDR3 runs 17 residues. Germline trimming cut 4 bases from V and 5 bases from J; bases unmatched to any gene: 10. Germline-derived CDR1 and CDR2 are SGHNT and YYREEE (reference sequence). Described treatment: some 20 received Ad26.COV2.S at low or high dose, single or two shots; about 5 received placebo; per-sample allocation not given. Samples analyzed were those drawn on day 63 after the first vaccine or placebo injection. This clone was picked up one time. The table came from immunoSEQ multiplex PCR; TCRdb's copy has only in-frame clones and leaves some out. The repertoire includes a few hundred thousand clones, 85% to 90% of them detected once, and 5.5% sits in the top ten.

This TCR derives from a person between 18 and 65 years old who received the Ad26.COV2.S COVID-19 vaccine or a placebo. The sample here was peripheral blood, taken in a trial of Ad26.COV2.S vaccine versus placebo. This chain uses TRBV5-4 with TRBJ2-5, with 14 bases lining up with TRBD2. CDR3 loop: CASSIGTSGGLGETQYF. In DNA form, the CDR3 reads TGTGCCAGCAGCATTGGGACTAGCGGGGGACTCGGCGAGACCCAGTACTTC.